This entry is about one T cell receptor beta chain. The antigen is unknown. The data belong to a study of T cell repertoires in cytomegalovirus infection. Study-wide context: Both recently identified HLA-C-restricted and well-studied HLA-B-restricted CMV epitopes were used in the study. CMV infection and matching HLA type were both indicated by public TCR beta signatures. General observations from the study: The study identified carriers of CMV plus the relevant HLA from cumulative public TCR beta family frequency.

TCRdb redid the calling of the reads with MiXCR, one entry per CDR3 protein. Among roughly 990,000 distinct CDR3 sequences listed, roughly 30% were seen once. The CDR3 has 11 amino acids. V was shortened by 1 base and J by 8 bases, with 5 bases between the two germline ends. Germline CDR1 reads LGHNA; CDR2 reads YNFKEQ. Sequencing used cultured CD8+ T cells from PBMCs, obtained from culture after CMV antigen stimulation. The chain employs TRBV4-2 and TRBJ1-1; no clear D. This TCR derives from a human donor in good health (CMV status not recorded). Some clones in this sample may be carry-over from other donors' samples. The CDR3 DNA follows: TGTGCCAGCAGCCAAGCTCGGGAAGCTTTCTTT. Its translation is CASSQAREAFF.